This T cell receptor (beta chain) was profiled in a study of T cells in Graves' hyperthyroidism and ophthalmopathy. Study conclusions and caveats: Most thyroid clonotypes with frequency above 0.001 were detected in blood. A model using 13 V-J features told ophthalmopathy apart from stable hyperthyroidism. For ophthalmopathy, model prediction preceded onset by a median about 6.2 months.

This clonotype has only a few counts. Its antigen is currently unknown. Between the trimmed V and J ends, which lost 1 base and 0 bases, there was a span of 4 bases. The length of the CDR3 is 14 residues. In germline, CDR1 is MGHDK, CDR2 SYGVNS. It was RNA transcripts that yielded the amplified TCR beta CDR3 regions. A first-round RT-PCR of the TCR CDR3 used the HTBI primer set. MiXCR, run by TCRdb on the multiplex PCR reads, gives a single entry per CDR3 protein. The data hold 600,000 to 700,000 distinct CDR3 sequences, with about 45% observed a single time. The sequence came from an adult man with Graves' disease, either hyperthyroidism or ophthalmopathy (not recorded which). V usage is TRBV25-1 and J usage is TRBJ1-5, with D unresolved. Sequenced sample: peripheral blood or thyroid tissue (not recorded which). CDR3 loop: CASSESDSNQPQHF. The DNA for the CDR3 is TGTGCCAGCAGTGAATCAGATAGCAATCAGCCCCAGCATTTT.